This T cell receptor (beta chain) was captured by sequencing in a study of Graves' ophthalmopathy and Graves' hyperthyroidism. RNA transcripts provided the template for amplifying TCR beta CDR3 regions. Amplification began with first-round RT-PCR using HTBI primers, then second-round multiplex PCR was performed. TCRdb processed the multiplex PCR reads anew with MiXCR; each CDR3 protein has one entry. The data show 620,000 or so distinct CDR3 sequences, roughly 20% seen once. This clonotype occurred many times. The antigen is not known. This CDR3 comprises 15 residues. Germline V CDR1 and CDR2: MGHRA, YSYEKL. V was shortened by 1 base and J by 10 bases, with 14 bases between the two germline ends. The stable label applied to hyperthyroidism with no ophthalmopathy within 18 months of follow-up. The hyperthyroidism patients, aged 18 to 65, had been newly diagnosed, with under 2 months' duration. Study conclusions and caveats: Most clonotypes expanded in thyroid above 0.001 frequency were present in blood too. Sensitivity of roughly 88% and specificity of approximately 76% were achieved when a 13-signature model separated ophthalmopathy from stable hyperthyroidism.

The chain links TRBV4-1 to TRBJ1-6; D gene unclear. The TCR originated in a woman aged 18-29 years with stable Graves' hyperthyroidism. Some clones in this sample may be carry-over from other donors' samples. The sequenced sample was peripheral blood. The CDR3, as DNA: TGCGCCAGCAGCCAAGGGACGGGAAGATGGTCACCCCTCCACTTT. This gives the protein CASSQGTGRWSPLHF.